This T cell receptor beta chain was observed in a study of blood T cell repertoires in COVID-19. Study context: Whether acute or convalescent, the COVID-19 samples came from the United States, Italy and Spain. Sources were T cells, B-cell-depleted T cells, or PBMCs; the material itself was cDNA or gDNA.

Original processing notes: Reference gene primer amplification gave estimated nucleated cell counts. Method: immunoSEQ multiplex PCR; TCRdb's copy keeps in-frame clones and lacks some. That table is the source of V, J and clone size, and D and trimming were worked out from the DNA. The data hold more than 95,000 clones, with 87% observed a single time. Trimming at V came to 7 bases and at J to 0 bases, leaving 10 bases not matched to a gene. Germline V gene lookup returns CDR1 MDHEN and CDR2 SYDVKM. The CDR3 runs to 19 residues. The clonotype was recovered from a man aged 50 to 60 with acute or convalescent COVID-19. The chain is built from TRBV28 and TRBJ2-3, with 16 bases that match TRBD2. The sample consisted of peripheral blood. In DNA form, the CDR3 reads TGTGCCAGCACCCTACCGGGACTAGCGGGAGGGCCGAGCACAGATACGCAGTATTTT. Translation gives CASTLPGLAGGPSTDTQYF.